This is a list of T cell receptor beta chains from one sample in a study of OX40 agonist ivuxolimab in advanced cancers. Sequencing used immunoSEQ multiplex PCR; TCRdb keeps in-frame clones, though not all of them. The table shows about 82,000 clones, with approximately 85% occurring only once. The sequences come from CD4+ or CD8+ T cells sorted from blood, collected in a trial of the OX40 agonist ivuxolimab. These receptors were collected from an adult with an advanced solid tumor such as melanoma, head and neck, liver or kidney cancer. Both conserved end residues are part of each CDR3. Fields, in order: clone size, V gene, D gene, J gene, CDR3 length, CDR3 protein, CDR3 DNA. A D gene is named only where the DNA matches it firmly. Some rows have no size entry. The others give once, few or many, or a class for an expanded clone.

abundance: -; v_gene: TRBV4-1; d_gene: -; j_gene: TRBJ1-2; len: 16; CDR3aa: CASSQELAVGAYGYTF; CDR3nt: TGCGCCAGCAGCCAAGAATTGGCAGTAGGAGCCTATGGCTACACCTTC
abundance: -; v_gene: TRBV5-1; d_gene: -; j_gene: TRBJ2-5; len: 14; CDR3aa: CASSLGRTQETQYF; CDR3nt: TGCGCCAGCAGCTTAGGACGGACACAAGAGACCCAGTACTTC
abundance: few; v_gene: TRBV2; d_gene: -; j_gene: TRBJ1-2; len: 13; CDR3aa: CASSERDNYGYTF; CDR3nt: TGTGCCAGCAGCGAACGGGACAACTATGGCTACACCTTC
abundance: -; v_gene: TRBV6-5; d_gene: -; j_gene: TRBJ1-1; len: 13; CDR3aa: CASRDTPETEAFF; CDR3nt: TGTGCCAGCAGGGACACCCCGGAAACTGAAGCTTTCTTT
abundance: -; v_gene: TRBV19; d_gene: TRBD2; j_gene: TRBJ2-1; len: 18; CDR3aa: CASSRGDGWLAGYNEQFF; CDR3nt: TGTGCCAGTAGTAGGGGGGATGGATGGCTAGCGGGATACAATGAGCAGTTCTTC
abundance: -; v_gene: TRBV29-1; d_gene: TRBD1; j_gene: TRBJ1-2; len: 14; CDR3aa: CSVEKGQQGDGYTF; CDR3nt: TGCAGCGTTGAAAAGGGACAGCAGGGGGATGGCTACACCTTC
abundance: -; v_gene: TRBV7-2; d_gene: -; j_gene: TRBJ1-2; len: 15; CDR3aa: CASSLGIGLNYGYTF; CDR3nt: TGTGCCAGCAGCTTAGGTATAGGGCTTAACTATGGCTACACCTTC
abundance: -; v_gene: TRBV7-2; d_gene: TRBD2; j_gene: TRBJ2-7; len: 15; CDR3aa: CASSVGTSGTYEQYF; CDR3nt: TGTGCCAGCAGCGTCGGGACTAGCGGGACCTACGAGCAGTACTTC
abundance: once; v_gene: TRBV7-6; d_gene: TRBD2; j_gene: TRBJ2-7; len: 16; CDR3aa: CASSPRERGSSYEQYF; CDR3nt: TGTGCCAGCAGCCCGCGAGAGCGGGGGAGCTCCTACGAGCAGTACTTC
abundance: -; v_gene: TRBV19; d_gene: TRBD1; j_gene: TRBJ1-4; len: 15; CDR3aa: CASSAYRGGTEKLFF; CDR3nt: TGTGCCAGTAGTGCCTACAGGGGAGGAACTGAAAAACTGTTTTTT
abundance: -; v_gene: TRBV10-1; d_gene: TRBD1; j_gene: TRBJ1-3; len: 15; CDR3aa: CASTGSQGAGNTIYF; CDR3nt: TGCGCCAGCACCGGCTCACAGGGGGCTGGAAACACCATATATTTT
abundance: -; v_gene: TRBV11-2; d_gene: -; j_gene: TRBJ1-1; len: 14; CDR3aa: CASSNPRGRTEAFF; CDR3nt: TGTGCCAGCAGCAACCCCAGGGGACGAACTGAAGCTTTCTTT
abundance: -; v_gene: TRBV6-5; d_gene: -; j_gene: TRBJ1-4; len: 11; CDR3aa: CASRRGTTTFF; CDR3nt: TGTGCCAGCAGGAGGGGGACGACCACGTTTTTT
abundance: -; v_gene: TRBV15; d_gene: -; j_gene: TRBJ2-7; len: 15; CDR3aa: CATSLGSGSSYEQYF; CDR3nt: TGTGCCACCAGCTTGGGGTCCGGGAGCTCCTACGAGCAGTACTTC
abundance: -; v_gene: TRBV5-4; d_gene: -; j_gene: TRBJ2-5; len: 16; CDR3aa: CASSSNRERTVETQYF; CDR3nt: TGTGCCAGCAGCTCGAACAGGGAGAGGACGGTAGAGACCCAGTACTTC
abundance: -; v_gene: TRBV11-3; d_gene: TRBD2; j_gene: TRBJ2-1; len: 16; CDR3aa: CASSPTSGTRGNEQFF; CDR3nt: TGTGCCAGCAGCCCGACCTCCGGGACTAGGGGCAATGAGCAGTTCTTC
abundance: -; v_gene: TRBV28; d_gene: TRBD1; j_gene: TRBJ1-4; len: 15; CDR3aa: CASSADRVTNEKLFF; CDR3nt: TGTGCCAGCAGTGCCGACAGGGTTACTAATGAAAAACTGTTTTTT
abundance: -; v_gene: TRBV11-2; d_gene: -; j_gene: TRBJ1-2; len: 14; CDR3aa: CASSSGQGQSGYTF; CDR3nt: TGTGCCAGCAGCTCCGGACAAGGACAGTCTGGCTACACCTTC
abundance: -; v_gene: TRBV7-9; d_gene: -; j_gene: TRBJ1-4; len: 16; CDR3aa: CASSLFLRATNEKLFF; CDR3nt: TGTGCCAGCAGCTTATTTCTACGTGCAACTAATGAAAAACTGTTTTTT
abundance: -; v_gene: TRBV29-1; d_gene: -; j_gene: TRBJ2-5; len: 14; CDR3aa: CSVPILGQQETQYF; CDR3nt: TGCAGCGTTCCAATTCTCGGGCAGCAAGAGACCCAGTACTTC
abundance: -; v_gene: TRBV11-3; d_gene: -; j_gene: TRBJ2-1; len: 12; CDR3aa: CASSLANNEQFF; CDR3nt: TGTGCCAGCAGCTTAGCGAACAATGAGCAGTTCTTC
abundance: -; v_gene: TRBV6-4; d_gene: TRBD1; j_gene: TRBJ2-1; len: 15; CDR3aa: CASIRGAGGRNEQFF; CDR3nt: TGTGCCAGCATCCGTGGGGCAGGGGGCCGGAATGAGCAGTTCTTC
abundance: -; v_gene: TRBV2; d_gene: -; j_gene: TRBJ1-4; len: 13; CDR3aa: CASTGRDSEKLFF; CDR3nt: TGTGCCAGCACCGGACGGGATAGTGAAAAACTGTTTTTT
abundance: -; v_gene: TRBV7-2; d_gene: TRBD2; j_gene: TRBJ2-7; len: 16; CDR3aa: CASSPLTSGAPYEQYF; CDR3nt: TGTGCCAGCAGCCCCTTGACTAGCGGGGCACCCTACGAGCAGTACTTC
abundance: -; v_gene: TRBV28; d_gene: -; j_gene: TRBJ2-1; len: 16; CDR3aa: CASASGKGYSYNEQFF; CDR3nt: TGTGCCAGCGCTTCGGGAAAGGGCTACTCCTACAATGAGCAGTTCTTC
abundance: -; v_gene: TRBV9; d_gene: -; j_gene: TRBJ2-5; len: 14; CDR3aa: CASSVVPIQETQYF; CDR3nt: TGTGCCAGCAGCGTAGTACCGATCCAAGAGACCCAGTACTTC
abundance: -; v_gene: TRBV7-9; d_gene: -; j_gene: TRBJ2-1; len: 18; CDR3aa: CASSLHVGLSARYNEQFF; CDR3nt: TGTGCCAGCAGCTTACATGTTGGCCTTTCGGCCCGCTACAATGAGCAGTTCTTC
abundance: -; v_gene: TRBV6-5; d_gene: TRBD1; j_gene: TRBJ1-1; len: 14; CDR3aa: CASSWGQTNTEAFF; CDR3nt: TGTGCCAGCAGTTGGGGACAGACGAACACTGAAGCTTTCTTT
abundance: -; v_gene: TRBV7-9; d_gene: TRBD2; j_gene: TRBJ2-7; len: 15; CDR3aa: CASSLVPSGAKEQYF; CDR3nt: TGTGCCAGCAGCTTAGTGCCTAGCGGGGCTAAGGAGCAGTACTTC
abundance: -; v_gene: TRBV4-2; d_gene: -; j_gene: TRBJ2-1; len: 12; CDR3aa: CASSQGLLKQFF; CDR3nt: TGTGCCAGCAGCCAAGGTCTATTAAAGCAGTTCTTC
abundance: few; v_gene: TRBV6-5; d_gene: -; j_gene: TRBJ1-2; len: 15; CDR3aa: CASSYWGGANYGYTF; CDR3nt: TGTGCCAGCAGTTACTGGGGGGGGGCTAACTATGGCTACACCTTC
abundance: -; v_gene: TRBV27; d_gene: -; j_gene: TRBJ1-2; len: 15; CDR3aa: CASSLTGKPNYGYTF; CDR3nt: TGTGCCAGCAGTTTAACGGGGAAACCGAACTATGGCTACACCTTC
abundance: few; v_gene: TRBV19; d_gene: -; j_gene: TRBJ1-3; len: 14; CDR3aa: CASSPDSSGNTIYF; CDR3nt: TGTGCCAGTAGCCCTGACAGCTCTGGAAACACCATATATTTT
abundance: -; v_gene: TRBV5-1; d_gene: TRBD1; j_gene: TRBJ2-2; len: 14; CDR3aa: CASSSQGGTGELFF; CDR3nt: TGCGCCAGCAGCTCACAGGGGGGCACCGGGGAGCTGTTTTTT
abundance: -; v_gene: TRBV7-9; d_gene: -; j_gene: TRBJ1-1; len: 13; CDR3aa: CASSPEGGTEAFF; CDR3nt: TGTGCCAGCAGCCCCGAGGGAGGGACTGAAGCTTTCTTT
abundance: few; v_gene: TRBV14; d_gene: TRBD1; j_gene: TRBJ1-2; len: 16; CDR3aa: CASSLVGTGVTGGYTF; CDR3nt: TGTGCCAGCAGCCTCGTCGGGACAGGGGTCACGGGGGGCTACACCTTC
abundance: -; v_gene: TRBV5-4; d_gene: TRBD1; j_gene: TRBJ1-1; len: 14; CDR3aa: CASSRPGQGVPAFF; CDR3nt: TGTGCCAGCAGCCGACCGGGACAGGGAGTTCCAGCTTTCTTT
abundance: -; v_gene: TRBV11-3; d_gene: TRBD2; j_gene: TRBJ2-3; len: 14; CDR3aa: CASSLDGGTDTQYF; CDR3nt: TGTGCCAGCAGCTTAGACGGGGGGACAGATACGCAGTATTTT
abundance: few; v_gene: TRBV18; d_gene: -; j_gene: TRBJ1-1; len: 14; CDR3aa: CASSLADSNTEAFF; CDR3nt: TGTGCCAGCTCGCTGGCCGACAGTAACACTGAAGCTTTCTTT
abundance: once; v_gene: TRBV10-3; d_gene: -; j_gene: TRBJ1-2; len: 13; CDR3aa: CATRLTETYGYTF; CDR3nt: TGTGCCACCCGGCTCACAGAAACCTATGGCTACACCTTC
abundance: -; v_gene: TRBV7-2; d_gene: TRBD2; j_gene: TRBJ2-1; len: 16; CDR3aa: CASSSASGRAYNEQFF; CDR3nt: TGTGCCAGCAGCTCCGCTAGCGGGAGGGCCTACAATGAGCAGTTCTTC
abundance: -; v_gene: TRBV4-3; d_gene: TRBD2; j_gene: TRBJ2-3; len: 16; CDR3aa: CASSQGYRRESDTQYF; CDR3nt: TGCGCCAGCAGCCAAGGCTATCGGCGGGAGAGCGATACGCAGTATTTT
abundance: -; v_gene: TRBV6-5; d_gene: -; j_gene: TRBJ2-1; len: 12; CDR3aa: CASSQGLSEQFF; CDR3nt: TGTGCCAGCAGCCAAGGATTAAGTGAGCAGTTCTTC
abundance: -; v_gene: TRBV27; d_gene: TRBD1; j_gene: TRBJ1-5; len: 15; CDR3aa: CASRRGTGLNQPQHF; CDR3nt: TGTGCCAGCAGGCGAGGGACAGGTCTCAATCAGCCCCAGCATTTT
abundance: -; v_gene: TRBV27; d_gene: -; j_gene: TRBJ1-5; len: 14; CDR3aa: CASSLNGRNQPQHF; CDR3nt: TGTGCCAGCAGTTTAAATGGGAGGAATCAGCCCCAGCATTTT
abundance: -; v_gene: TRBV30; d_gene: -; j_gene: TRBJ1-1; len: 13; CDR3aa: CALTGLRNTEAFF; CDR3nt: TGTGCCTTGACAGGCCTCCGAAACACTGAAGCTTTCTTT
abundance: -; v_gene: TRBV7-9; d_gene: -; j_gene: TRBJ1-1; len: 11; CDR3aa: CASVGSTEAFF; CDR3nt: TGTGCCAGCGTTGGATCCACTGAAGCTTTCTTT
abundance: -; v_gene: TRBV11-3; d_gene: -; j_gene: TRBJ2-2; len: 13; CDR3aa: CASSLVVTGELFF; CDR3nt: TGTGCCAGCAGCTTAGTTGTTACCGGGGAGCTGTTTTTT
abundance: once; v_gene: TRBV21-1; d_gene: -; j_gene: TRBJ2-3; len: 19; CDR3aa: CASSKENGGQGAFTDTQYF; CDR3nt: TGTGCCAGCAGCAAAGAAAATGGGGGACAGGGGGCATTCACAGATACGCAGTATTTT
abundance: -; v_gene: TRBV28; d_gene: -; j_gene: TRBJ2-7; len: 14; CDR3aa: CASSQQPIIYEQYF; CDR3nt: TGTGCCAGCAGCCAACAGCCTATAATCTACGAGCAGTACTTC
abundance: once; v_gene: TRBV5-6; d_gene: -; j_gene: TRBJ1-2; len: 13; CDR3aa: CASSLERAYGYTF; CDR3nt: TGTGCCAGCAGCTTGGAACGGGCGTATGGCTACACCTTC
abundance: few; v_gene: TRBV18; d_gene: -; j_gene: TRBJ1-1; len: 14; CDR3aa: CASFTTFGDTEAFF; CDR3nt: TGTGCCAGCTTCACAACTTTCGGGGATACTGAAGCTTTCTTT
abundance: -; v_gene: TRBV7-9; d_gene: -; j_gene: TRBJ1-5; len: 14; CDR3aa: CASTWGGEPGAQHF; CDR3nt: TGTGCCAGCACCTGGGGGGGAGAGCCCGGAGCCCAGCATTTT
abundance: -; v_gene: TRBV5-1; d_gene: -; j_gene: TRBJ2-1; len: 13; CDR3aa: CASSTDPEGEQFF; CDR3nt: TGCGCCAGCAGCACAGACCCAGAGGGGGAGCAGTTCTTC
abundance: -; v_gene: TRBV2; d_gene: -; j_gene: TRBJ1-5; len: 15; CDR3aa: CASKEEGRGNQPQHF; CDR3nt: TGTGCCAGCAAAGAGGAGGGCAGGGGCAATCAGCCCCAGCATTTT
abundance: few; v_gene: TRBV6-1; d_gene: -; j_gene: TRBJ1-2; len: 14; CDR3aa: CASSEAQRYYGYTF; CDR3nt: TGTGCCAGCAGTGAAGCTCAGAGATACTATGGCTACACCTTC
abundance: -; v_gene: TRBV5-1; d_gene: -; j_gene: TRBJ2-1; len: 16; CDR3aa: CASSLASSRSYNEQFF; CDR3nt: TGCGCCAGCAGCTTGGCCAGTAGCCGCTCCTACAATGAGCAGTTCTTC
abundance: -; v_gene: TRBV7-6; d_gene: -; j_gene: TRBJ2-1; len: 13; CDR3aa: CASSLREEVEQFF; CDR3nt: TGTGCCAGCAGCTTAAGGGAGGAAGTCGAGCAGTTCTTC